This T cell receptor beta chain appears in the sequencing data of a study of cytomegalovirus exposure and HLA in healthy donors. Study-level results: Later, an analysis found that TCR clusters from the first cohort tended to co-occur in the 110 or so validation repertoires. Many donors shared some public TCRs, even though most TCR sequences were rare. The listing of 150 to 200 TCR beta chains classed them as cytomegalovirus-associated.

There are 14 residues in the CDR3. Trimming cost V 3 bases and J 4 bases, with 9 bases left between them. The germline V gene has CDR1 SEHNR and CDR2 FQNEAQ (reference sequence). Note on this clone: The antigen remains undetermined.

Assay used: immunoSEQ multiplex PCR; TCRdb lists only in-frame clones, some missing. The profile shows approximately 190,000 clones, more than 65% of them singletons. This clonotype was obtained from a woman aged 25 to 39 in good health and CMV-seropositive. Sequenced sample: PBMCs. The V gene is TRBV7-9, the J gene TRBJ1-4; D unclear. CDR3 sequence (DNA): TGTGCCAGCAGCTTCGAGGGCAATAATGAAAAACTGTTTTTT. Amino acids: CASSFEGNNEKLFF.